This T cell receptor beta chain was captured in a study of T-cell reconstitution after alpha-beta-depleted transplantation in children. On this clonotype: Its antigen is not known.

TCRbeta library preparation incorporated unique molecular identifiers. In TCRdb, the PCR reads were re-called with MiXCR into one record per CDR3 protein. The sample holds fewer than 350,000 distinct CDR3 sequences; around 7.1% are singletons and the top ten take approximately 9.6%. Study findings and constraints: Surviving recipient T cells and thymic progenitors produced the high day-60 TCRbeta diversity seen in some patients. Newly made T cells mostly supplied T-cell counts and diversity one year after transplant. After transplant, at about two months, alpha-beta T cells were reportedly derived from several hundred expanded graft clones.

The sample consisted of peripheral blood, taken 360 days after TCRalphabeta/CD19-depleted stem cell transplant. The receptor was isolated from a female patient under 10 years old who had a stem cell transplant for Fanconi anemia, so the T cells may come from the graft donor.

The CDR3 coding sequence is TGTGCCAGTCTGATCGGGGGGAACCAAGAGACCCAGTACTTC. Its translation: CASLIGGNQETQYF. The V and J genes are TRBV7-2 and TRBJ2-5, with 7 bases that match TRBD2. Germline values: CDR1 SGHTA, CDR2 FQGNSA. The CDR3 has 14 amino acids. J was trimmed by 0 bases and V by 9 bases; bases with no gene match: 7.